The rows below give T cell receptor beta chains drawn from one sample of a study of CD8 T cells in Susac syndrome. A single record per CDR3 protein comes from TCRdb applying MiXCR to the immunoSEQ multiplex PCR reads. The table records more than 150,000 distinct CDR3 sequences, 95% of them present only once. Material: CD8+ T cells from PBMCs. All receptors come from a human donor with multiple sclerosis. Both conserved end residues are part of each CDR3. Fields, in order: D gene, clone size, V gene, J gene, CDR3 DNA, CDR3 protein. The D gene is left open where the match is weak. Rows may omit the clone size; those that give it use once, few, many or a size class.

TRBD1	-	TRBV29-1	TRBJ2-2	TGCAGCGTCGGAACAGGGGTCCCCGGGGAGCTGTTTTTT	CSVGTGVPGELFF
-	-	TRBV29-1	TRBJ1-5	TGCAGCGTTCTGCAGAATAGCAATCAGCCCCAGCATTTT	CSVLQNSNQPQHF
-	-	TRBV6-1	TRBJ2-3	TGTGCCAGCAGTGAAGAGGAGGGCGATCTGCAGTATTTT	CASSEEEGDLQYF
-	-	TRBV9	TRBJ1-3	TGTGCCAGCAGCACCCGGGACCGCTCCCTAACTGGAAACACCATATATTTT	CASSTRDRSLTGNTIYF
TRBD2	-	TRBV10-1	TRBJ2-1	TGCGCCAGACTTACTAGCGGGAGTGAGCAGTTCTTC	CARLTSGSEQFF
-	once	TRBV29-1	TRBJ2-2	TGCAGCGTTGTATACACCGGGGAGCTGTTTTTT	CSVVYTGELFF
TRBD1	-	TRBV4-1	TRBJ2-3	TGCGCCAGCAGCCAATATGGACAGGGGAGGATTGGCACAGATACGCAGTATTTT	CASSQYGQGRIGTDTQYF
-	once	TRBV9	TRBJ2-3	TGTGCCAGCAGCCAAGGGGACTGGCTCACAGATACGCAGTATTTT	CASSQGDWLTDTQYF
-	-	TRBV2	TRBJ2-6	TGTGCCAGCACCCTGAGGGACGGGGGAGGCTCTGGGGCCAACGTCCTGACTTTC	CASTLRDGGGSGANVLTF
-	-	TRBV25-1	TRBJ1-5	TGTGCCAGCAGTGAATGGGGGAGCAATCAGCCCCAGCATTTT	CASSEWGSNQPQHF
-	-	TRBV19	TRBJ1-6	TGTGCCAGTAGTATAGGGCGAAGTTCACCCCTCCACTTT	CASSIGRSSPLHF
-	-	TRBV2	TRBJ2-2	TGTGCCAGCAGTGGTGTGGGACCCGGGGAGCTGTTTTTT	CASSGVGPGELFF
-	-	TRBV2	TRBJ1-1	TGTGCCAGCAGCGCTGACGGGGGGCCCCACACTGAAGCTTTCTTT	CASSADGGPHTEAFF
-	-	TRBV21-1	TRBJ2-7	TGTGCCAGCAGCAAATTTAGTTTTGTTGGGGCAACCTACGAGCAGTACTTC	CASSKFSFVGATYEQYF
TRBD2	once	TRBV10-3	TRBJ2-3	TGTGCCATCAGTGAGTCGAGCGGGGGGGACACAGATACGCAGTATTTT	CAISESSGGDTDTQYF
TRBD2	-	TRBV27	TRBJ2-3	TGTGCCAGCAGTTGGATAGCGGGGGACCTGAGGGATACGCAGTATTTT	CASSWIAGDLRDTQYF
TRBD1	-	TRBV5-1	TRBJ2-1	TGCGCCAGCAGCTATGGACAGGGGTTACACAATGAGCAGTTCTTC	CASSYGQGLHNEQFF
-	-	TRBV20-1	TRBJ2-7	TGCAGTGCTAGATCCCCGGGACACCCCTACGAGCAGTACTTC	CSARSPGHPYEQYF
-	few	TRBV3-1	TRBJ1-1	TGTGCCAGCAGCCAAGACAGGGGTGACACTGAAGCTTTCTTT	CASSQDRGDTEAFF
TRBD1	-	TRBV6-1	TRBJ2-5	TGTGCCAGCAGTCAACCGGGACAGGGGAAAGAGACCCAGTACTTC	CASSQPGQGKETQYF
-	-	TRBV5-1	TRBJ2-3	TGCGCCAGCAGCGAATGGACACGAAATACAGATACGCAGTATTTT	CASSEWTRNTDTQYF
TRBD1	-	TRBV7-9	TRBJ2-2	TGTGCCAGCAGCCCCGAGACAGGGGCTAACACCGGGGAGCTGTTTTTT	CASSPETGANTGELFF